This T cell receptor beta chain came from a study of cytomegalovirus exposure and HLA in healthy donors. CDR1 is MNHEY, CDR2 SMNVEV, per germline (reference sequence). This CDR3 spans 15 amino acids. J was trimmed by 5 bases and V by 3 bases; bases with no gene match: 3. About this clone: The antigen remains unidentified.

The study's findings and limits: It emerged from a later analysis that several of the most significant clusters appeared to be linked to common viral pathogens. The study dropped some indistinguishable V segments, TRBV6-2 and TRBV6-3 among them.

Use of 60 Vbeta and 13 Jbeta primers characterized the PCR. Clones were read by immunoSEQ multiplex PCR, and TCRdb kept only the in-frame ones, dropping some. Of 130,000 to 150,000 clones listed, 80% to 90% are singletons. The sample comprised PBMCs. The V gene is TRBV27, the J gene TRBJ2-1; 11 nucleotides line up with TRBD2. This receptor was identified in a woman aged 40 to 55 in good health and CMV-seropositive. The CDR3 DNA follows: TGTGCCAGCAGTTTCGGGACTAGCGGTGACAATGAGCAGTTCTTC. This encodes CASSFGTSGDNEQFF.